This T cell receptor beta chain emerged from a study of vaccination effects on CD4 cells after COVID-19. Scientists isolated CD4+ T cells after a roughly ten-day culture period ended. Vaccine recipients lacked prior SARS-CoV-2 infection and had negative nucleocapsid antibodies. This clone was found once. No antigen is known for it. This CDR3 has 14 residues. Trimming pared 5 bases from V and 0 bases from J, leaving 8 bases between. Looked up from germline, CDR1 is MNHEY and CDR2 is SVGAGI. Study outcomes and limitations: Clones that were induced by infection or by vaccine showed marked contraction late after vaccination. Common cold coronavirus cross-reactivity was shown by only 1 of 255 vaccine-induced clones in healthy vaccinees.

Produced via immunoSEQ multiplex PCR; TCRdb's table is partial and in-frame only. The repertoire has fewer than 40,000 clones, 68% of them found once; the top ten carry 3.5% to 4.5%. This receptor was obtained from a human donor who received a COVID-19 vaccine. This specimen was CD4+ T cells from PBMCs cultured without peptide, taken before COVID-19 vaccination. J is TRBJ2-1 and V is TRBV6-5; tentatively, D is TRBD1 (6 bases). The CDR3 sequence: CASSRGNSYNEQFF. For the CDR3, the DNA is TGTGCCAGCAGTAGGGGGAACTCCTACAATGAGCAGTTCTTC.